Given below is one T cell receptor beta chain in context. This sample includes further DNA sequences coding for the same CDR3. Germline loops: CDR1 SEHNR, CDR2 FQNEAQ (reference sequence). The V end was cut by 3 bases, the J end by 0 bases, with 9 bases between. This CDR3 has 15 residues. This record comes from a study of T cell changes during pregnancy in multiple sclerosis. Repertoires were generated with immunoSEQ multiplex PCR, while TCRdb's copy carries only in-frame clones and drops some. The repertoire holds about 49,000 clones, with nearly 90% as singletons. This sample comprised peripheral blood, obtained after pregnancy. This TCR was sampled from a female donor in good health, enrolled as a control in a pregnancy study. The V and J genes are TRBV7-9 and TRBJ2-1, with D possibly being TRBD2 (6 bases). The CDR3 DNA reads as TGTGCCAGCAGCTTGGCCGGGAGCTCCTACAATGAGCAGTTCTTC. This encodes CASSLAGSSYNEQFF.